Given below is one TCR beta chain in context. Its cognate antigen is unknown. The germline V gene has CDR1 MNHNS and CDR2 SASEGT. V was clipped by 6 bases and J by 0 bases, with 12 bases between them. This CDR3 contains 14 residues. These data come from a study of radiotherapy plus CTLA-4 blockade in lung cancer. Notes on the study in general: Radiotherapy with ipilimumab was followed by blood expansion of tumor-derived clones. Strongest reported response predictors: early blood clone changes and post-radiation interferon-beta.

Only in-frame clones appear in the TCRdb table, and some are missing; sequencing was by immunoSEQ multiplex PCR. The data contain 70,000 to 90,000 clones, about 79% of them singletons. The V and J genes are TRBV6-1 and TRBJ2-7; D might be TRBD1 (6 bases). Here the sequenced sample was peripheral blood, taken from a patient treated with radiotherapy plus ipilimumab. This receptor was identified in a human donor with non-small cell lung cancer whose response to radiotherapy plus ipilimumab could not be evaluated. Some clones in this sample may be carry-over from other donors' samples. For the CDR3, the DNA is TGTGCCAGCAGAGGACAGATTATCTCCTACGAGCAGTACTTC. Translated: CASRGQIISYEQYF.